Below are 17 T cell receptor beta chains sequenced from a single sample in a study of cytomegalovirus exposure and HLA in healthy donors. The PCR used 60 Vbeta and 13 Jbeta primers. Data came from immunoSEQ multiplex PCR; TCRdb stores just in-frame clones and leaves some out. The sample consists of 150,000 or so clones, under 80% of them appearing once. The sample comprised PBMCs. The source of these receptors is a man aged 25-40 years in good health and CMV-seronegative.

This rearrangement joins TRBV2 to TRBJ1-5, with 11 bases fitting TRBD1. Germline V gives CDR1 SNHLY, CDR2 FYNNEI. The CDR3 contains 13 residues. Losses at the gene ends were 6 bases for V and 7 bases for J; bases not matched to a gene: 2. The DNA for the CDR3 is TGTGCCAGCAGGGGACAGGGGGAACAGCCCCAGCATTTT. Translated: CASRGQGEQPQHF.

This sequence joins TRBV4-3 and TRBJ2-3; 7 nucleotides align to TRBD2. CDR1 and CDR2 from the germline V gene are LGHNA and YSLEER. The CDR3 has 16 residues. J gave up 6 bases and V 2 bases, and 11 bases lay outside the gene matches. CDR3 region: CASSQKAVGGWDTQYF. CDR3 nucleotide sequence: TGCGCCAGCAGCCAAAAGGCAGTCGGGGGGTGGGATACGCAGTATTTT.

V is TRBV10-2 and J is TRBJ1-6; D possibly corresponds to TRBD1 (5 bases). The germline gives CDR1 WSHSY, CDR2 SAAADI. The CDR3 has 13 amino acids. The V and J ends lost 6 bases and 6 bases respectively, with 9 bases between them. CDR3 bases: TGCGCCAGCAGGACAGATGCTAATTCACCCCTCCACTTT. It yields the protein CASRTDANSPLHF.

This clone occurred a few times. A read error may produce the germline difference seen at one junction end. The chain recombines TRBV2 with TRBJ1-2, with 7 nucleotides matching TRBD1. This CDR3 region has 13 residues. CDR1 SNHLY and CDR2 FYNNEI come from the germline V gene. This chain's CDR3 is CASSERGHNGYPF. The CDR3 region has the DNA TGTGCCAGCAGTGAAAGGGGGCATAATGGCTACCCCTTC. The complete variable domain, with remaining parts taken from reference TRBV2 and TRBJ1-2, reads EPEVTQTPSHQVTQMGQEVILRCVPISNHLYFYWYRQILGQKVEFLVSFYNNEISEKSEIFDDQFSVERPDGSNFTLKIRSTKLEDSAMYFCASSERGHNGYPFGSGTRLTVV.

The V call is TRBV5-1, the J call TRBJ2-5, with no clear D. Trimming pared 5 bases from V and 2 bases from J, leaving 13 bases between. The germline CDR1 and CDR2 sequences are SGHRS and YFSETQ. The CDR3 spans 14 residues. The DNA of the CDR3 is TGCGCCAGCAGTTTCGACTCCAATCAAGAGACCCAGTACTTC. Protein: CASSFDSNQETQYF.

The chain carries TRBV2 and TRBJ1-2, with 10 bases matching TRBD1. CDR3 length: 14 residues. Unmatched junction bases numbered 7, after V lost 5 bases and J lost 7 bases. Germline V gene sequence: CDR1 SNHLY, CDR2 FYNNEI. Here the CDR3 DNA reads TGTGCCAGCAGTAGGGGACAGGGGAGTACTGGCTACACCTTC. Amino acid sequence: CASSRGQGSTGYTF.

The J gene is TRBJ2-3, the V gene TRBV5-4; 7 bases are a match to TRBD1. The CDR3 has 16 residues. Trimming at V came to 3 bases and at J to 0 bases, leaving 7 bases not matched to a gene. In germline, CDR1 is SGHNT, CDR2 YYREEE (reference sequence). The CDR3 loop reads CASSSLTGLSTDTQYF. The DNA of the CDR3 is TGTGCCAGCAGCTCTCTGACAGGGCTGAGCACAGATACGCAGTATTTT.

The chain couples TRBV2 to TRBJ2-2; D is unclear. Per the germline V gene, CDR1 is SNHLY and CDR2 is FYNNEI. This CDR3 contains 14 residues. The germline V and J ends were trimmed by 2 bases and 1 base, with 5 bases remaining between them. CDR3 amino acids: CASSELQNTGELFF. The CDR3 DNA is TGTGCCAGCAGTGAATTACAGAACACCGGGGAGCTGTTTTTT.

A few counts support this clone. At one boundary the junction diverges from the germline segment, which might be a read error. The chain uses TRBV7-9 and TRBJ2-1; D gene uncertain. The CDR3 spans 12 residues. From germline, CDR1 is SEHNR and CDR2 FQNEAQ (reference sequence). This chain's CDR3 is CSSSLDNNEQFF. Here the CDR3 DNA reads TGTTCCAGCAGCTTAGATAACAATGAGCAGTTCTTC.

The chain recombines TRBV15 with TRBJ1-2; D uncertain. CDR1 and CDR2 from the germline V gene are LNHNV and YYDKDF (reference sequence). The V gene lost 10 bases and the J gene lost 5 bases, with 14 bases spanning the gap. This CDR3 spans 12 amino acids. In nucleotides, the CDR3 is TGTGCCATCAGAACTAGGGATTATGGCTACACCTTC. It encodes CAIRTRDYGYTF.

The chain combines TRBV4-2 with TRBJ2-1; the D is unclear. CDR3 length: 13 amino acids. The germline V gene has CDR1 LGHNA and CDR2 YNFKEQ. V lost 0 bases, J lost 5 bases, and 5 bases lay in between. The CDR3 nucleotides are TGTGCCAGCAGCCAAGATCTAAACAATGAGCAGTTCTTC. This translates into CASSQDLNNEQFF.

This clone appeared once. CDR3 sequence: CASSTRTGDNEQFF. As DNA, the CDR3 is TGCGCCAGCAGCACAAGGACAGGGGACAATGAGCAGTTCTTC. J is TRBJ2-1 and V is TRBV5-1; 9 positions agree with TRBD1. Germline CDR1 is SGHRS and CDR2 is YFSETQ. Trimming cost V 4 bases and J 5 bases; bases outside gene matches: 4. CDR3 length: 14 amino acids.

This chain uses TRBV28 with TRBJ2-5, with D uncertain. Germline CDR1 MDHEN, CDR2 SYDVKM. V lost 6 bases and J 2 bases, leaving 10 bases between the germline ends. CDR3 size: 13 residues. DNA for the CDR3: TGTGCCAGCAGCTTCGCGGCACAAGAGACCCAGTACTTC. Protein sequence: CASSFAAQETQYF.

This clone has only one observation. V is TRBV6-1 and J is TRBJ1-2, with D possibly matching TRBD1 (5 bases). Germline CDR1 is MNHNS and CDR2 is SASEGT. V lost 4 bases and J lost 2, with 11 bases in between. The CDR3 contains 14 residues. The CDR3 protein is CASSGLTENYGYTF. Here the CDR3 DNA reads TGTGCCAGCAGTGGGTTGACAGAAAACTATGGCTACACCTTC.

The V call is TRBV4-2, the J call TRBJ1-2; 7 bases agree with TRBD1. This CDR3 spans 16 amino acids. V was pared by 3 bases and J by 0 bases, with 7 bases of the junction left unmatched. The germline V gene has CDR1 LGHNA and CDR2 YNFKEQ. The chain's CDR3 is CASSQAGQATNYGYTF. The CDR3 nucleotides read TGTGCCAGCAGCCAGGCTGGACAGGCGACTAACTATGGCTACACCTTC.

The chain links TRBV5-8 to TRBJ1-2; a weak D match, TRBD1 (6 bases). CDR1 and CDR2 from the germline V gene are SGHTS and YDEGEE. V gave up 2 bases and J gave up 2 bases, with 16 bases separating them. The CDR3 runs to 16 residues. DNA for the CDR3: TGTGCCAGCAGCTTTCGTTCAGGGGCCGGGAACTATGGCTACACCTTC. Amino acids: CASSFRSGAGNYGYTF.

The chain recombines TRBV6-6 with TRBJ1-1; D gene unclear. This CDR3 has 13 amino acids. The V end lost 5 bases, the J end lost 5 bases, and 12 bases lay between the germline ends. Per germline, CDR1 MNHNY and CDR2 SVGAGI (reference sequence). DNA for the CDR3: TGTGCCAGCAGTCTGGGCCAGTGGACTGAAGCTTTCTTT. It is translated as CASSLGQWTEAFF.